Below, 23 T cell receptor beta chains from the same sample are listed, as sequenced in a study of blood T cell repertoires in COVID-19. Assay used: immunoSEQ multiplex PCR; TCRdb lists only in-frame clones, some missing. The sample records some 150,000 clones, 88% being singletons. Sample: PBMCs or T cells enriched from blood (not recorded which). Every receptor here comes from a woman in her 30s with acute COVID-19.

The chain has TRBV9 and TRBJ1-2; 8 bases are a match to TRBD1. V was clipped by 4 bases and J by 7 bases; unmatched bases: 9. The CDR3 is 14 residues long. The germline V gene has CDR1 SGDLS and CDR2 YYNGEE. DNA for the CDR3: TGTGCCAGCAGCTTAGCTCAGGGGGCAGGTGGCTACACCTTC. Its protein product is CASSLAQGAGGYTF.

The chain combines TRBV5-4 with TRBJ2-2, with 8 positions matching TRBD1. Germline CDR1 and CDR2: SGHNT and YYREEE (reference sequence). CDR3 size: 15 residues. V shed 3 bases, J shed 4 bases, and the junction held 5 bases outside the gene matches. CDR3 residues: CASSYGQGSTGELFF. In DNA form, the CDR3 reads TGTGCCAGCAGCTATGGACAGGGCAGCACCGGGGAGCTGTTTTTT.

The chain combines TRBV7-2 with TRBJ2-3; tentatively, D is TRBD1 (5 bases). Between the trimmed V and J ends, which lost 5 bases and 7 bases, there was a span of 13 bases. CDR1 and CDR2 (germline): SGHTA, FQGNSA. The CDR3 has 13 residues. The DNA of the CDR3 is TGTGCCAGCAGCATTGACAGATTTTATACGCAGTATTTT. Its translation is CASSIDRFYTQYF.

V is TRBV19 and J is TRBJ1-5; D is possibly TRBD1 (6 bases). The CDR3 extends over 12 amino acids. Germline V CDR1 and CDR2: LNHDA, SQIVND (reference sequence). V was shortened by 5 bases and J by 9 bases, with 11 bases between the two germline ends. CDR3: CASSATQGPQHF. DNA for the CDR3: TGTGCCAGTAGTGCCACACAGGGGCCCCAGCATTTT.

This clone was counted a few times. This sample also contains other DNA sequences that code for the same CDR3. The chain employs TRBV28 and TRBJ2-3; the match to TRBD1 covers 8 bases. This CDR3 region has 15 residues. Trimming at V came to 4 bases and at J to 2 bases, leaving 5 bases not matched to a gene. Germline V gene data show CDR1 as MDHEN and CDR2 as SYDVKM. In nucleotides, the CDR3 is TGTGCCAGCAGTTCGACAGGGGAAGTCACAGATACGCAGTATTTT. Its translation: CASSSTGEVTDTQYF.

CDR3 sequence (DNA): TGCGCCAGTTGGAACTCTAGAAATCGCAATGAGCAGTTCTTC. Protein product: CASWNSRNRNEQFF. This rearrangement joins TRBV5-1 to TRBJ2-1, with D unresolved. CDR1 is SGHRS, CDR2 YFSETQ, per germline. CDR3 length equals 14 residues. V gave up 8 bases and J gave up 6 bases, with 18 bases separating them.

The chain recombines TRBV19 with TRBJ2-1; a possible D gene is TRBD1 (5 bases). V was cut by 9 bases and J by 5 bases, with 17 bases left in between. The CDR3 is 14 amino acids. The germline CDR1 and CDR2 sequences are LNHDA and SQIVND (reference sequence). CDR3 coding DNA: TGTGCCAGCACGGACACCAGAGTTAACAATGAGCAGTTCTTC. It specifies CASTDTRVNNEQFF.

This chain uses TRBV19 with TRBJ1-1; D possibly corresponds to TRBD1 (5 bases). Per germline, CDR1 LNHDA and CDR2 SQIVND (reference sequence). Trimming left V 6 bases short and J 7 bases short, with 9 bases between. The CDR3 spans 11 residues. The CDR3 is CASREDSEAFF. The DNA for the CDR3 is TGTGCCAGTAGGGAAGACAGTGAAGCTTTCTTT.

The chain couples TRBV6-6 to TRBJ1-1; 7 bases are a match to TRBD1. Germline V gene sequence: CDR1 MNHNY, CDR2 SVGAGI (reference sequence). CDR3 length equals 14 residues. With V trimmed by 6 bases and J by 1 base, 5 bases remained unmatched. The CDR3 region is CASSLWTGNTEAFF. Here the CDR3 DNA reads TGTGCCAGCAGCTTATGGACAGGGAACACTGAAGCTTTCTTT.

This clone was seen more than once but under ten times. The chain employs TRBV28 and TRBJ1-1, with D uncertain. The CDR3 contains 13 residues. Trimming took 3 bases from V and 1 from J, leaving 6 bases between them. Per germline, CDR1 MDHEN and CDR2 SYDVKM. The CDR3 DNA reads as TGTGCCAGCAGTTTCAACACGAACACTGAAGCTTTCTTT. Amino acid sequence: CASSFNTNTEAFF.

The rearrangement joins TRBV15 to TRBJ1-3; D unclear. The CDR3 runs to 15 residues. V was pared by 0 bases and J by 4 bases, with 10 bases between. Per the germline V gene, CDR1 is LNHNV and CDR2 is YYDKDF (reference sequence). CDR3 in amino acids: CATSRDLSPGNTIYF. In DNA form, the CDR3 reads TGTGCCACCAGCAGAGATCTCTCCCCCGGAAACACCATATATTTT. The entire variable domain, with the rest obtained from reference TRBV15 and TRBJ1-3, is as follows: DAMVIQNPRYQVTQFGKPVTLSCSQTLNHNVMYWYQQKSSQAPKLLFHYYDKDFNNEADTPDNFQSRRPNTSFCFLDIRSPGLGDTAMYLCATSRDLSPGNTIYFGEGSWLTVV.

This sequence joins TRBV3-1 (or the pseudogene TRBV3-2) and TRBJ2-1; 12 nucleotides line up with TRBD2. CDR3 length: 19 amino acids. Germline-derived CDR1 and CDR2 are LGHDT and YNNKEL (reference sequence). J was trimmed by 0 bases and V by 4 bases; bases with no gene match: 10. The CDR3, as DNA: TGTGCCAGCAGCCTCCCGGGACTAGCGGGCTCTAGCTCCTACAATGAGCAGTTCTTC. Its protein is CASSLPGLAGSSSYNEQFF.

On this clone: Different DNA sequences within this sample yield the same CDR3. CDR3 loop: CASSIGGDYGYTF. CDR3 sequence (DNA): TGTGCCAGTAGTATCGGGGGAGACTATGGCTACACCTTC. The chain recombines TRBV19 with TRBJ1-2, with a tentative D call TRBD1 (5 bases). The V end was cut by 3 bases, the J end by 3 bases, with 8 bases between. Germline V gene data show CDR1 as LNHDA and CDR2 as SQIVND (reference sequence). CDR3 length: 13 residues.

This chain joins TRBV9 and TRBJ1-1, with D unclear. The CDR3 contains 13 residues. V lost 0 bases and J lost 5, with 8 bases in between. Germline CDR1 reads SGDLS; CDR2 reads YYNGEE. In nucleotides, the CDR3 is TGTGCCAGCAGCGTAGGGACGGGAACTGAAGCTTTCTTT. Protein: CASSVGTGTEAFF.

The V call is TRBV6-2 or TRBV6-3, the J call TRBJ2-4, with 7 bases lining up with TRBD2. With V trimmed by 5 bases and J by 7 bases, 11 bases remained unmatched. Germline V gene data show CDR1 as MNHEY and CDR2 as SVGEGT. This CDR3 is built from 15 residues. CDR3 amino acids: CASSGLVGGRNIQYF. The DNA for the CDR3 is TGTGCCAGCAGTGGACTAGTCGGGGGTAGGAACATTCAGTACTTC.

This clone was found many times. The chain has TRBV4-2 and TRBJ2-7; 7 nucleotides agree with TRBD2. With V trimmed by 0 bases and J by 3 bases, 2 bases remained unmatched. The CDR3 extends over 14 amino acids. Germline V gene data show CDR1 as LGHNA and CDR2 as YNFKEQ. The CDR3 spells CASSQDPSGYEQYF. As DNA, the CDR3 is TGTGCCAGCAGCCAAGATCCTAGCGGCTACGAGCAGTACTTC.

The V gene is TRBV19, the J gene TRBJ2-1; 13 bases map to TRBD2. CDR3 length equals 16 residues. V lost 4 bases and J lost 4; bases outside the gene matches: 4. In germline, CDR1 is LNHDA, CDR2 SQIVND (reference sequence). The CDR3 DNA sequence: TGTGCCAGTAGTACCCCGGGACTAGCGGGATACAATGAGCAGTTCTTC. Protein product: CASSTPGLAGYNEQFF.

The chain has TRBV15 and TRBJ1-5; TRBD1 aligns across 8 bases. The trim removed 5 bases at V and 0 bases at J, leaving 6 bases unmatched. The CDR3 spans 16 residues. Germline V CDR1 and CDR2: LNHNV, YYDKDF (reference sequence). CDR3 sequence: CATSEQGGYSNQPQHF. The CDR3 region has the DNA TGTGCCACCAGCGAACAGGGGGGGTATAGCAATCAGCCCCAGCATTTT.

The rearrangement links TRBV7-9 to TRBJ2-5; 12 bases match TRBD2. J lost 0 bases, V lost 4 bases, and 6 bases had no gene match. The CDR3 length is 17 residues. CDR1 is SEHNR, CDR2 FQNEAQ, per germline (reference sequence). The CDR3 protein is CASSSGLAGKYQETQYF. DNA of the CDR3: TGTGCCAGCAGCTCTGGACTAGCGGGAAAGTACCAAGAGACCCAGTACTTC. The full variable domain, its missing parts supplied by reference TRBV7-9 and TRBJ2-5, is DTGVSQNPRHKITKRGQNVTFRCDPISEHNRLYWYRQTLGQGPEFLTYFQNEAQLEKSRLLSDRFSAERPKGSFSTLEIQRTEQGDSAMYLCASSSGLAGKYQETQYFGPGTRLLVL.

V is TRBV19 and J is TRBJ2-7, with a weak D call TRBD1 (6 bases). Trimming removed 3 bases at V and 3 bases at J, with 15 bases between. CDR1 and CDR2 (germline): LNHDA, SQIVND (reference sequence). CDR3 size: 15 residues. In nucleotides, the CDR3 is TGTGCCAGTAGTATGGCCAGGGGTATAGTCTACGAGCAGTACTTC. Amino acid sequence: CASSMARGIVYEQYF. Together with reference TRBV19 and TRBJ2-7, the CDR3 gives the full variable domain: DGGITQSPKYLFRKEGQNVTLSCEQNLNHDAMYWYRQDPGQGLRLIYYSQIVNDFQKGDIAEGYSVSREKKESFPLTVTSAQKNPTAFYLCASSMARGIVYEQYFGPGTRLTVT.

This clone was observed once. J is TRBJ2-5 and V is TRBV3-1 (or the pseudogene TRBV3-2), with D possibly matching TRBD1 (6 bases). Trimming shortened V by 3 bases and J by 4 bases, and 18 bases separated the two germline ends. This CDR3 is 16 amino acids long. Germline values: CDR1 LGHDT, CDR2 YNNKEL (reference sequence). CDR3 amino acids: CASSHLPGQGSETQYF. As DNA, the CDR3 is TGTGCCAGCAGCCACCTTCCGGGACAAGGTTCAGAGACCCAGTACTTC.

The CDR3 DNA follows: TGTGCCAGCAGTCTGACTAGCGGGAGCCAAACAAGGCAGTTCTTC. It encodes CASSLTSGSQTRQFF. The rearrangement joins TRBV27 to TRBJ2-1; TRBD2 matches at 12 bases. In germline, CDR1 is MNHEY, CDR2 SMNVEV (reference sequence). This CDR3 comprises 15 residues. Trimming at V came to 5 bases and at J to 12 bases, leaving 11 bases not matched to a gene.

V and J are TRBV25-1 and TRBJ2-6, with no clear D. V dropped 1 base and J dropped 0 bases, with 7 bases sitting between them. The CDR3 spans 16 residues. CDR1 and CDR2 (germline): MGHDK, SYGVNS. CDR3 residues: CASSESTSSGANVLTF. CDR3 coding DNA: TGTGCCAGCAGTGAATCAACGAGCTCTGGGGCCAACGTCCTGACTTTC.